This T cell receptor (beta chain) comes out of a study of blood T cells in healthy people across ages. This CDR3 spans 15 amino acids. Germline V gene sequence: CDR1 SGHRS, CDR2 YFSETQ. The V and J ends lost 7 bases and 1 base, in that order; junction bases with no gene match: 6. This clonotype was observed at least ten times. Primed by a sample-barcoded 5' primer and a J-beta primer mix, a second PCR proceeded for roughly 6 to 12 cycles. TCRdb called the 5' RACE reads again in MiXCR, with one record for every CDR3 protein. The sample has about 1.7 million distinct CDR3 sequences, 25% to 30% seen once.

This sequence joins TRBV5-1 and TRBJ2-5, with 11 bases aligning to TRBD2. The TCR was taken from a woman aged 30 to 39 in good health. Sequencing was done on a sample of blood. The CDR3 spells CASEGTSGAQETQYF. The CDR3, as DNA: TGCGCCAGCGAGGGGACTAGCGGAGCCCAAGAGACCCAGTACTTC.